Below, 18 T cell receptor beta chains from the same sample are listed, as sequenced in a study of siplizumab effects on memory and regulatory T cells. The repertoire was sequenced with immunoSEQ multiplex PCR; TCRdb's copy has only in-frame clones and lacks some. The table records roughly 120,000 clones, just under 95% of them present only once. What was sequenced was CD4+ T cells sorted from blood. The receptors originated from a human donor in good health.

The chain combines TRBV6-6 with TRBJ1-2; the D is unclear. The V gene's germline CDR1 is MNHNY and CDR2 SVGAGI (reference sequence). Trimming removed 7 bases from V and 1 base from J, with 16 bases in between. CDR3 length equals 15 residues. The CDR3 DNA reads TGTGCCAGCACTAAAAATCCGACCCGTAACTATGGCTACACCTTC. Translated, it gives CASTKNPTRNYGYTF.

This chain connects TRBV6-1 to TRBJ2-6; unclear D gene. The germline V and J ends were trimmed by 8 bases and 1 base, with 6 bases remaining between them. The germline V gene encodes CDR1 MNHNS and CDR2 SASEGT. This CDR3 region has 13 residues. CDR3 coding DNA: TGTGCCAGCCTCCTTTCTGGGGCCAACGTCCTGACTTTC. This translates into CASLLSGANVLTF.

The chain has TRBV6-4 and TRBJ1-5, with 7 bases identical to TRBD1. Germline loops: CDR1 MRHNA, CDR2 SNTAGT. CDR3 length equals 22 residues. V trimming: 2 bases; J trimming: 2 bases; junction bases outside the gene matches: 24. CDR3 sequence (DNA): TGTGCCAGCAGTGACGGGCGACAGGGAGCCTACTACTGGGTTCGGGGCAATCAGCCCCAGCATTTT. It codes for CASSDGRQGAYYWVRGNQPQHF.

The rearrangement joins TRBV5-1 to TRBJ2-1, with D possibly matching TRBD2 (6 bases). This CDR3 has 16 amino acids. From germline, CDR1 is SGHRS and CDR2 YFSETQ. V lost 5 bases, J lost 0 bases, and 15 bases lay in between. CDR3 sequence: CASSPYSGSSYNEQFF. The CDR3 DNA follows: TGCGCCAGCAGTCCCTATAGCGGTAGCTCCTACAATGAGCAGTTCTTC.

The chain couples TRBV6-5 to TRBJ2-5; D not resolved. The V and J ends lost 6 bases and 5 bases respectively, with 19 bases between them. Germline lookup yields CDR1 MNHEY and CDR2 SVGAGI. The CDR3 has 15 amino acids. CDR3 DNA: TGTGCCAGCAGCCCCCCCTTCGGCATTCAGGAGACCCAGTACTTC. Its protein is CASSPPFGIQETQYF.

The genes are TRBV2 and TRBJ1-2, with 7 bases matching TRBD1. Germline assignment: CDR1 SNHLY and CDR2 FYNNEI. Trimming cost V 4 bases and J 7 bases; bases outside gene matches: 6. The CDR3 totals 13 residues. The CDR3: CASSARGQSGYTF. For the CDR3, the DNA is TGTGCCAGCAGTGCGAGGGGGCAAAGTGGCTACACCTTC. The full variable domain, completed using reference TRBV2 and TRBJ1-2, is EPEVTQTPSHQVTQMGQEVILRCVPISNHLYFYWYRQILGQKVEFLVSFYNNEISEKSEIFDDQFSVERPDGSNFTLKIRSTKLEDSAMYFCASSARGQSGYTFGSGTRLTVV.

This clone has only a few counts. The rearrangement links TRBV20-1 to TRBJ2-1; D ambiguous. This CDR3 has 10 residues. Trimming took off 4 bases at V and 8 bases at J, with 6 bases between the two ends. Per the germline V gene, CDR1 is DFQATT and CDR2 is SNEGSKA (reference sequence). The CDR3 bases are TGCAGTGCTACCCCCCATGAGCAGTTCTTC. Translation gives CSATPHEQFF.

This clone was counted between two and nine times. The V gene is TRBV19, the J gene TRBJ2-6, with D possibly TRBD1 on 6 matching bases. The CDR3 length is 18 residues. V lost 7 bases to trimming and J lost 6 bases, with 25 bases between them. Germline V gene sequence: CDR1 LNHDA, CDR2 SQIVND (reference sequence). In DNA, the CDR3 is TGTGCCAGTACCCTATCGACAGGTATCGGATCGGAGGCCAACGTCCTGACTTTC. This encodes CASTLSTGIGSEANVLTF.

This clone was detected only once. The V gene is TRBV5-4, the J gene TRBJ2-5, with 12 bases fitting TRBD2. CDR3 size: 16 residues. From germline, CDR1 is SGHNT and CDR2 YYREEE (reference sequence). The V segment lost 4 bases and the J segment 1 base; nucleotides outside the gene matches: 5. The CDR3 region has the DNA TGTGCCAGCAGCCTAGGACTAGCGGGGCTCCAAGAGACCCAGTACTTC. Translating it yields CASSLGLAGLQETQYF.

V gene TRBV6-6 combines with J gene TRBJ2-7; D not certain. The CDR3 length is 14 residues. The ends were cut back, 0 bases at V and 3 bases at J, with 9 bases in the middle. Germline CDR1 MNHNY, CDR2 SVGAGI (reference sequence). CDR3 residues: CASSYSGPHYEQYF. The DNA of the CDR3 is TGTGCCAGCAGTTACTCTGGGCCCCACTACGAGCAGTACTTC.

The V gene is TRBV7-2, the J gene TRBJ2-5; the match to TRBD1 covers 7 bases. There are 16 residues in the CDR3. The V gene end was trimmed by 5 bases and the J gene end by 2 bases; junction bases not matched to a gene: 11. CDR1 is SGHTA, CDR2 FQGNSA, per germline. The CDR3 region is CASSHRQGGTQETQYF. The CDR3, as DNA: TGTGCCAGCAGCCACCGACAGGGCGGCACTCAAGAGACCCAGTACTTC.

The V and J genes are TRBV19 and TRBJ2-3; D might be TRBD1 (6 bases). This CDR3 spans 14 amino acids. V was cut by 1 base and J by 8 bases, with 13 bases left in between. The germline gives CDR1 LNHDA, CDR2 SQIVND (reference sequence). CDR3 coding DNA: TGTGCCAGTAGTATAGGGCTCCAGGGGTCTACGCAGTATTTT. Encoded protein: CASSIGLQGSTQYF.

The V and J genes are TRBV5-4 and TRBJ2-7, with D maybe TRBD2 (7 bases). The CDR3 contains 13 residues. Trimming removed 9 bases at V and 2 bases at J, with 15 bases between. CDR1 is SGHNT and CDR2 is YYREEE in the germline V gene (reference sequence). Here the CDR3 DNA reads TGTGCCATCCAAAGGGGGGGAACCTACGAGCAGTACTTC. It specifies CAIQRGGTYEQYF.

The rearrangement joins TRBV13 to TRBJ2-6; weak D call: TRBD1 (5 bases). Trimming cost V 4 bases and J 1 base, with 8 bases left between them. The germline CDR1 and CDR2 sequences are PRHDT and FYEKMQ (reference sequence). The CDR3 runs to 15 residues. This CDR3 is CASSSQGSGANVLTF. The DNA for the CDR3 is TGTGCCAGCAGCTCCCAGGGTTCTGGGGCCAACGTCCTGACTTTC.

The chain combines TRBV7-3 with TRBJ2-2, with 7 nucleotides matching TRBD2. The germline gives CDR1 SGHTA, CDR2 FQGTGA. The CDR3 runs to 15 residues. Trimming took 6 bases from V and 7 from J; bases not matched to a gene: 11. CDR3 loop: CASREGSSGNGELFF. CDR3 sequence (DNA): TGTGCCAGCAGGGAGGGGTCGAGCGGGAACGGGGAGCTGTTTTTT.

The chain combines TRBV6-6 with TRBJ2-7; D may be TRBD2 (6 bases). V lost 2 bases and J 3 bases, leaving 11 bases between the germline ends. The CDR3 has 14 residues. Per the germline V gene, CDR1 is MNHNY and CDR2 is SVGAGI (reference sequence). The CDR3 region has the DNA TGTGCCAGCAGTTACATAGGGACTGACTACGAGCAGTACTTC. It codes for CASSYIGTDYEQYF.

The V call is TRBV6-5, the J call TRBJ2-3; a weak D match, TRBD2 (7 bases). CDR1 and CDR2 (germline): MNHEY, SVGAGI. Trimming pared 4 bases from V and 1 base from J, leaving 12 bases between. The CDR3 runs to 15 residues. CDR3 protein: CASSWGGGGTDTQYF. The DNA of the CDR3 is TGTGCCAGCAGTTGGGGCGGGGGCGGCACAGATACGCAGTATTTT.

The rearrangement joins TRBV6-1 to TRBJ2-6; 10 bases match TRBD1. After removal of 4 bases from V and 4 bases from J, the junction contained 7 bases not matched to a gene. CDR1 and CDR2 (germline): MNHNS, SASEGT. CDR3 length: 17 residues. The DNA of the CDR3 is TGTGCCAGCAGTGTCGGGACAGGGGTGGAAGGGGCCAACGTCCTGACTTTC. Translating it yields CASSVGTGVEGANVLTF.